Presented here are 13 T cell receptor beta chains from one specimen sequenced in a study of CD8+CD57+ T cells in acquired aplastic anemia. By flow cytometry, patients selected for sequencing had shown an expansion of CD8+CD57+ cells. Genomic DNA provided the template from which TCR beta VDJ and CDR3 profiles were obtained. TCRdb redid the calling of the reads with MiXCR, one entry per CDR3 protein. This table has over 150,000 distinct CDR3 sequences, over 55% appearing once. Material: sorted CD4+, CD8+, or CD8+CD57+ T cells (not recorded which) from PBMCs. Receptors were obtained from a human donor with aplastic anemia.

The rearrangement joins TRBV7-3 to TRBJ1-1, with D unresolved. The CDR3 is 15 residues long. The germline CDR1 and CDR2 sequences are SGHTA and FQGTGA. V was shortened by 1 base and J by 1 base, with 10 bases between the two germline ends. The CDR3 loop reads CASSLMGGRNTEAFF. As DNA, the CDR3 is TGTGCCAGCAGCTTAATGGGAGGAAGGAACACTGAAGCTTTCTTT.

The rearrangement links TRBV7-9 to TRBJ2-2; 7 bases are shared with TRBD1. The CDR3 runs 15 residues. V was pared by 5 bases and J by 2 bases, with 5 bases of the junction left unmatched. Germline V gene sequence: CDR1 SEHNR, CDR2 FQNEAQ (reference sequence). CDR3 nucleotides: TGTGCCAGCAGCCCCACAGGGGTCAACACCGGGGAGCTGTTTTTT. Encoded protein: CASSPTGVNTGELFF.

The CDR3: CASSLATLNTGELFF. The CDR3 region has the DNA TGTGCCAGCAGCTTAGCCACTCTGAACACCGGGGAGCTGTTTTTT. The chain recombines TRBV7-9 with TRBJ2-2; D unresolved. Germline loops: CDR1 SEHNR, CDR2 FQNEAQ (reference sequence). This CDR3 contains 15 residues. V lost 0 bases and J 1 base, leaving 6 bases between the germline ends.

This chain links TRBV20-1 with TRBJ1-2; perhaps TRBD1 as D (6 bases). V was trimmed by 5 bases and J by 12 bases, leaving 16 bases between them. CDR1 and CDR2 (germline): DFQATT, SNEGSKA (reference sequence). This CDR3 contains 11 residues. The CDR3 coding sequence is TGCAGTGCTCCCTTGGAGGGGGGGCACACCTTC. Translation gives CSAPLEGGHTF.

This clonotype appeared a few times. Mismatch with germline at one junction end may stem from a read error. This chain connects TRBV7-7 to TRBJ2-5; 9 nucleotides align to TRBD1. This CDR3 comprises 14 residues. The germline V gene encodes CDR1 SSHAT and CDR2 FNYEAQ (reference sequence). The CDR3 reads CASSPDRGGETQYF. CDR3 nucleotide sequence: TGTGCTAGCAGCCCGGACAGGGGAGGAGAGACCCAGTACTTC.

V gene TRBV10-3 combines with J gene TRBJ2-7; TRBD1 agrees at 7 bases. Germline V lookup: CDR1 ENHRY, CDR2 SYGVKD. The junction had 8 bases not matched to a gene; V was cut back by 4 bases and J by 5 bases. The CDR3 is 14 residues long. CDR3 amino acids: CAISVSQGLHEQYF. CDR3 coding DNA: TGTGCCATCAGTGTGTCACAGGGGCTGCACGAGCAGTACTTC.

On this clonotype: Given the absence of the conserved phenylalanine or tryptophan at the CDR3 end, a read error is likely. This chain joins TRBV11-2 and TRBJ1-5, with no clear D. Looked up from germline, CDR1 is SGHAT and CDR2 is FQNNGV. The CDR3 sequence is 13 residues long. V was cut by 1 base and J by 4 bases, with 5 bases left in between. As DNA, the CDR3 is TGTGCCAGCAGCTTAGCGCAGAATCAGCCCCAGCATTCT. This sequence encodes CASSLAQNQPQHS.

This clonotype appeared once. This chain links TRBV6-4 with TRBJ2-3, with 13 bases fitting TRBD2. The junction had 7 bases not matched to a gene; V was cut back by 6 bases and J by 4 bases. Germline assignment: CDR1 MRHNA and CDR2 SNTAGT. This CDR3 contains 16 residues. In DNA, the CDR3 is TGTGCCAGCAGCCACCCCGGGACTAGCGGGGCAGATACGCAGTATTTT. Its translation is CASSHPGTSGADTQYF.

The rearrangement links TRBV7-9 to TRBJ1-1; 7 bases are a match to TRBD1. Germline CDR1 and CDR2: SEHNR and FQNEAQ (reference sequence). This CDR3 contains 16 residues. V lost 4 bases, J lost 2 bases, and 10 bases stayed unmatched. CDR3 sequence (DNA): TGTGCCAGCAGCTCCTCAACCACAGGGGATAACACTGAAGCTTTCTTT. Protein: CASSSSTTGDNTEAFF.

This clonotype was observed many times. The chain joins TRBV7-9 to TRBJ2-7; 7 bases match TRBD1. Germline V lookup: CDR1 SEHNR, CDR2 FQNEAQ (reference sequence). The CDR3 has 13 residues. Germline trimming cut 5 bases from V and 4 bases from J; bases unmatched to any gene: 5. The CDR3 DNA follows: TGTGCCAGCAGCCCGACAGGGAGTTACGAGCAGTACTTC. Protein: CASSPTGSYEQYF.

Regarding this clonotype: A much bigger clone sits one base away, suggesting this may be a read error. The chain has TRBV29-1 and TRBJ2-7, with 10 bases that match TRBD1. From germline, CDR1 is SQVTM and CDR2 ANQGSEA. With V trimmed by 2 bases and J by 5 bases, 6 bases remained unmatched. This CDR3 has 14 residues. For the CDR3, the DNA is TGCAGCGTTGAAAAGGGGGACAGGGGTCACGAGCAGTACTTC. Translating it yields CSVEKGDRGHEQYF.

J is TRBJ2-3 and V is TRBV7-2; D tentatively fits TRBD1 or TRBD2 (5 bases each). Germline-derived CDR1 and CDR2 are SGHTA and FQGNSA. This CDR3 spans 15 amino acids. Trimming took off 3 bases at V and 0 bases at J, with 10 bases between the two ends. CDR3 in amino acids: CASSLGDSSTDTQYF. For the CDR3, the DNA is TGTGCCAGCAGCTTGGGGGATTCTAGCACAGATACGCAGTATTTT.

The V and J genes are TRBV11-2 and TRBJ2-1; 8 nucleotides match TRBD2. J was trimmed by 9 bases and V by 1 base; bases with no gene match: 5. Germline-derived CDR1 and CDR2 are SGHAT and FQNNGV. This CDR3 comprises 14 residues. CDR3 bases: TGTGCCAGCAGCTTAGTACGGGGGGGAGGTGAGCAGTTCTTC. Residues: CASSLVRGGGEQFF.